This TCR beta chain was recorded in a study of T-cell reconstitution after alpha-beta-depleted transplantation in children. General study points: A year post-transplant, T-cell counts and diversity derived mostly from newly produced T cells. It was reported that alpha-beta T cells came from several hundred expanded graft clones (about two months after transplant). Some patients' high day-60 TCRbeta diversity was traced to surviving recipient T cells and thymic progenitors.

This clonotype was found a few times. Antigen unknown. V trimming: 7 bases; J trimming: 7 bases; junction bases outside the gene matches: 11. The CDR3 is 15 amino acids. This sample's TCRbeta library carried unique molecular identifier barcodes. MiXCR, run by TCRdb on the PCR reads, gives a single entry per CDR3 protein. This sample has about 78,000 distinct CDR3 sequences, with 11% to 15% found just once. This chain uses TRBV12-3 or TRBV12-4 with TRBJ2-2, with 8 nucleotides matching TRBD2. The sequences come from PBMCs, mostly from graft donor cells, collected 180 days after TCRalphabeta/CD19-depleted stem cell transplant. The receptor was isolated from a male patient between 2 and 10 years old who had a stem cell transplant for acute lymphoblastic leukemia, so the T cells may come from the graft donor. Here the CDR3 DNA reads TGTGCCAGCACTCCAGGTAGCGGGAATAACGGGGAGCTGTTTTTT. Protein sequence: CASTPGSGNNGELFF.